This T cell receptor beta chain was recorded in a study of cytomegalovirus exposure and HLA in healthy donors. Study findings and constraints: Common viral pathogens were later found to be apparently linked to several of the most significant clusters. The records held CMV serostatus as the only immune exposure information. Later on, an analysis showed TCR association rates differing by HLA locus, with DRB1 the most and HLA-C the fewest. A later analysis linked a missense variant in DCLRE1C to the trimming of TCR beta V and J genes.

V shed 1 base, J shed 2 bases, and the junction held 4 bases outside the gene matches. The V gene's germline CDR1 is SGDLS and CDR2 YYNGEE. CDR3 length: 15 residues. PCR used 60 Vbeta primers and 13 Jbeta primers. Using immunoSEQ multiplex PCR, the repertoire was profiled, and TCRdb retains in-frame clones only, with some absent. Altogether tens of thousands of clones are present, approximately 78% being singletons, with the ten largest covering under 5%. The sample holds one count of this clone. The antigen remains unidentified. The TCR comes from a male donor in good health and CMV-seropositive. Sequenced sample: PBMCs. The rearrangement links TRBV9 to TRBJ2-3, with 7 bases fitting TRBD2. CDR3 nucleotides: TGTGCCAGCAGCGTAACGGGAGGAACCACAGATACGCAGTATTTT. The encoded protein is CASSVTGGTTDTQYF.